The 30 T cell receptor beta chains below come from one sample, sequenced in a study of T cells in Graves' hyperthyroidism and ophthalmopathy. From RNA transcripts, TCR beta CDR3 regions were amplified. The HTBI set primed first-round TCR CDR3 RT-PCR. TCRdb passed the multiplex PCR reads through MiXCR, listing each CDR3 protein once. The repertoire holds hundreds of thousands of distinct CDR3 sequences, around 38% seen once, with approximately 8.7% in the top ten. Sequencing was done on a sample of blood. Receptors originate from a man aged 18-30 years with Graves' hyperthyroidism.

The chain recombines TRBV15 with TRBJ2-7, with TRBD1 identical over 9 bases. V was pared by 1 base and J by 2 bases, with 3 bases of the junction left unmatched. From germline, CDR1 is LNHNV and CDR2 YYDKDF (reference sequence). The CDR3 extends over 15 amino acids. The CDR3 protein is CATSRGGDRAYEQYF. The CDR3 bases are TGTGCCACCAGCAGAGGGGGGGACAGGGCCTACGAGCAGTACTTC.

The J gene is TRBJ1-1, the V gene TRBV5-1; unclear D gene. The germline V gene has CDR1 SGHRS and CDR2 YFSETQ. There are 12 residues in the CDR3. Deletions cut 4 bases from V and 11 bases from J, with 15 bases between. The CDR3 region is CASSLWAEPAFF. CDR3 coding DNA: TGCGCCAGCAGCCTGTGGGCAGAGCCCGCTTTCTTT.

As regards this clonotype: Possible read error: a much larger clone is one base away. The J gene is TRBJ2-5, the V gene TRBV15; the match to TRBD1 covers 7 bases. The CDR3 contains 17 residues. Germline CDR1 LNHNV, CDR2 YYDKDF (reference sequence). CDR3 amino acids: CATSGEETGPGQETQYF. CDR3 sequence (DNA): TGTGCCACCAGCGGAGAAGAGACAGGGCCTGGCCAAGAGACCCAGTACTTC.

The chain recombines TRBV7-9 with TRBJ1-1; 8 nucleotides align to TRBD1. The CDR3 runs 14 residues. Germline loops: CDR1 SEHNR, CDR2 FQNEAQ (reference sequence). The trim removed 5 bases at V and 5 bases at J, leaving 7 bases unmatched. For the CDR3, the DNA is TGTGCCAGCAGCCCGACAGGGGAAAGAACTGAAGCTTTCTTT. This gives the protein CASSPTGERTEAFF.

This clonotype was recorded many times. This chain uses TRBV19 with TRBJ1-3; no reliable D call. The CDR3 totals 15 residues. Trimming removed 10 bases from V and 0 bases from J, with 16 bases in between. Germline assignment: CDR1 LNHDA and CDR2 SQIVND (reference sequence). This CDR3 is CATRRPDLSGNTIYF. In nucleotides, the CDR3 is TGTGCCACAAGACGTCCCGACCTCTCTGGAAACACCATATATTTT.

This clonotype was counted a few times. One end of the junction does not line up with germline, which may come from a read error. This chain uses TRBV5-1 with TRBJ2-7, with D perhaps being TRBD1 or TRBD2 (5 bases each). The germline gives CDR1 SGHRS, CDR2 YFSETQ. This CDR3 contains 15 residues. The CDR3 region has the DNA TGTGCCAGCAGCCTCGGGGCACGGAAGGATTACGAGCAGTACTTC. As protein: CASSLGARKDYEQYF.

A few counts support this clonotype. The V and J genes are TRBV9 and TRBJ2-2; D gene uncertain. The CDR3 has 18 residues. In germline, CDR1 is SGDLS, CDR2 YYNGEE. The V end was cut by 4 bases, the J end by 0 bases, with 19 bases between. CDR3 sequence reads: CASSLGPEFATNTGELFF. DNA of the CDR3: TGTGCCAGCAGCCTCGGGCCCGAATTTGCGACGAACACCGGGGAGCTGTTTTTT.

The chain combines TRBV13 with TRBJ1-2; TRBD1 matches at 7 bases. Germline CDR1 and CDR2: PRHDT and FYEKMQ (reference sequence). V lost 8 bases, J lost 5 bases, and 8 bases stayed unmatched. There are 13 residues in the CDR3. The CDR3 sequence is CASREGAVYGYTF. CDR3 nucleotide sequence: TGTGCCAGCCGTGAGGGGGCAGTTTATGGCTACACCTTC.

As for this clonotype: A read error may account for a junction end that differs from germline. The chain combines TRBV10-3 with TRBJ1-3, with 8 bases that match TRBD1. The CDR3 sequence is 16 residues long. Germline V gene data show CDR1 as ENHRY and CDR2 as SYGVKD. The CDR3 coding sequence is TGTGCCAGCAGTTACTCGGACAGGGACTTTGGAAACACCATATATTTT. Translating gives CASSYSDRDFGNTIYF.

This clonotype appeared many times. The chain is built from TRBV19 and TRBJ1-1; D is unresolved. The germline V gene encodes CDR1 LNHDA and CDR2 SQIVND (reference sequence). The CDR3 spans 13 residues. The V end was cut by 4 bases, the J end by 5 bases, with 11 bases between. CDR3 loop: CASSTSLWTEAFF. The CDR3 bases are TGTGCCAGTAGTACCTCCTTGTGGACTGAAGCTTTCTTT.

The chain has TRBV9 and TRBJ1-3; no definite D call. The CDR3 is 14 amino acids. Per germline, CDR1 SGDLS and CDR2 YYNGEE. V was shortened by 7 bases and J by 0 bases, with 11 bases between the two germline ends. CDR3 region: CASDSTASGNTIYF. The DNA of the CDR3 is TGTGCCAGCGATTCGACCGCCTCTGGAAACACCATATATTTT.

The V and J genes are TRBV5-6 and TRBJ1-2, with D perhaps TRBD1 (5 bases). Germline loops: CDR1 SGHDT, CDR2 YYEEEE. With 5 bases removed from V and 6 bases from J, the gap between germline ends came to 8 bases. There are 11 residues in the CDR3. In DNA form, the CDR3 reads TGTGCCAGCAGACCGGGGGATGGCTACACCTTC. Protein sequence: CASRPGDGYTF.

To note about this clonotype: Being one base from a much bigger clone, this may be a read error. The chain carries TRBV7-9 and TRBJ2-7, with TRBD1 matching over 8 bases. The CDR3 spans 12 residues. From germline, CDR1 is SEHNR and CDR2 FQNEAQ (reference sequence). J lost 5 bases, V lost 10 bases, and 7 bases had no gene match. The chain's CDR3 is CATQDRENEQYF. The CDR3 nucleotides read TGTGCCACCCAGGACAGGGAAAACGAGCAGTACTTC.

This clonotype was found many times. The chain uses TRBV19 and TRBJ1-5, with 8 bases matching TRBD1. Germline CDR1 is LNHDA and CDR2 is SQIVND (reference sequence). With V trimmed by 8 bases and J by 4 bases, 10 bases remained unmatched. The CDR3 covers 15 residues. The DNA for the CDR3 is TGTGCCAGTGGCCTCATAGGACAGGGAAATCAGCCCCAGCATTTT. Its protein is CASGLIGQGNQPQHF.

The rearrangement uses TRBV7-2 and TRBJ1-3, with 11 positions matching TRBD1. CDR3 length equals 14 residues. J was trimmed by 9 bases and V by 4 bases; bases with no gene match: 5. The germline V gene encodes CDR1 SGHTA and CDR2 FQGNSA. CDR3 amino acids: CASSSDGTGGTIYF. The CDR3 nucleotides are TGTGCCAGCAGCTCCGACGGGACAGGGGGCACCATATATTTT.

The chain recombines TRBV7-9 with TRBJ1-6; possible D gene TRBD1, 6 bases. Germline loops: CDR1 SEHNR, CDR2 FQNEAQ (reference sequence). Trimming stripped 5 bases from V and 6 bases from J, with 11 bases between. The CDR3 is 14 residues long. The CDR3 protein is CASSPEQGNSPLHF. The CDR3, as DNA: TGTGCCAGCAGCCCCGAACAGGGTAATTCACCCCTCCACTTT.

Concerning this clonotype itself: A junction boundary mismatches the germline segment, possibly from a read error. The CDR3 sequence is CASSQASGYNSPLHF. For the CDR3, the DNA is TGCGCCAGCAGCCAAGCTTCGGGGTACAATTCACCCCTCCACTTT. This chain links TRBV7-2 with TRBJ1-6; no definite D call. This CDR3 region has 15 residues. Looked up from germline, CDR1 is SGHTA and CDR2 is FQGNSA.

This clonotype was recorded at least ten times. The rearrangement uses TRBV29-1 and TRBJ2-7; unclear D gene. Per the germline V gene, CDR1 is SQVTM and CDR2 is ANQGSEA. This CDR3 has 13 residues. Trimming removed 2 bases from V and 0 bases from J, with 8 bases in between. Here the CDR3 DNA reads TGCAGCGTTGAAACCCTGAGCTCCTACGAGCAGTACTTC. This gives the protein CSVETLSSYEQYF.

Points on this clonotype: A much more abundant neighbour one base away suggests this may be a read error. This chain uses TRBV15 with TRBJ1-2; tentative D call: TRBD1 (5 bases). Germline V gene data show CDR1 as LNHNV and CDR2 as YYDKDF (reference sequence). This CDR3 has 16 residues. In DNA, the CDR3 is TGTGCCATCAGCCTAGATTGGGCAGGGAGCAACTATGGCTACACCTTC. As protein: CAISLDWAGSNYGYTF.

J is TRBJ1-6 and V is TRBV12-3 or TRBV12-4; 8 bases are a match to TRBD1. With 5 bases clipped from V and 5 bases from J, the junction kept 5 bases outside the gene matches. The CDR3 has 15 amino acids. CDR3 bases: TGTGCCAGCAGTCCATCAGGGGGCGATAATTCACCCCTCCACTTT. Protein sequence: CASSPSGGDNSPLHF.

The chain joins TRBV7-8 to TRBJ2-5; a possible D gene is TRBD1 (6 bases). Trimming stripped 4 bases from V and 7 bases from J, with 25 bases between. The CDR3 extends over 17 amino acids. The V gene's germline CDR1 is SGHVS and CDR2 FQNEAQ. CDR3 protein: CASSSQGQGNRYGTQYF. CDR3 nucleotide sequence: TGTGCCAGCAGCTCCCAGGGGCAGGGGAATCGGTACGGGACCCAGTACTTC.

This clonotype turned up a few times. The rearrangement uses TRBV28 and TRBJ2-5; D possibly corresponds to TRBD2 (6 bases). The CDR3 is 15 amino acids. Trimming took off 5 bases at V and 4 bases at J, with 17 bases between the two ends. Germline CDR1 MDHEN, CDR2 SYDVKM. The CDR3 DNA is TGTGCCAGCAGTCCCGGGGGAGGCGTCGGAGAGACCCAGTACTTC. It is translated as CASSPGGGVGETQYF.

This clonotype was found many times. Here the CDR3 DNA reads TGTGCCAGCAGTGAGGACAGGGGTGGCTACACCTTC. Its translation: CASSEDRGGYTF. V and J are TRBV25-1 and TRBJ1-2; 9 bases align to TRBD1. Germline CDR1 and CDR2: MGHDK and SYGVNS. The CDR3 length is 12 residues. After removal of 3 bases from V and 7 bases from J, the junction contained 0 bases not matched to a gene.

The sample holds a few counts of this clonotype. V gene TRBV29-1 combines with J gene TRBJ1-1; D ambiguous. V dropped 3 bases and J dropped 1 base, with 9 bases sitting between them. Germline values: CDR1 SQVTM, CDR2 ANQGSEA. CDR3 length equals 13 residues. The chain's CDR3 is CSVDRPENTEAFF. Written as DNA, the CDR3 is TGCAGCGTTGACCGCCCAGAGAACACTGAAGCTTTCTTT.

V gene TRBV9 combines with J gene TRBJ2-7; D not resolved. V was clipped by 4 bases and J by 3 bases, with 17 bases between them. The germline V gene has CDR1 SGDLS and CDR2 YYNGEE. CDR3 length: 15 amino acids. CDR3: CASSPSTALIYEQYF. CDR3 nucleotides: TGTGCCAGCAGCCCCTCGACGGCCCTAATCTACGAGCAGTACTTC.

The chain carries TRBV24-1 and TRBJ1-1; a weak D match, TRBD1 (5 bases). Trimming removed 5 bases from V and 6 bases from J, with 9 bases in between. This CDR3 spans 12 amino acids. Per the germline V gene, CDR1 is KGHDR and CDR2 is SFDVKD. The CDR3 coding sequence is TGTGCCACCAGTGTACGGGGGGCTGAAGCTTTCTTT. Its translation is CATSVRGAEAFF.

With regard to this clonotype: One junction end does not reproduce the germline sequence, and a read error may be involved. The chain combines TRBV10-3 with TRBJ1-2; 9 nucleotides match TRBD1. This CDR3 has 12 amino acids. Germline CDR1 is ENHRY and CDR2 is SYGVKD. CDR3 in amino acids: CASSADRGGYTF. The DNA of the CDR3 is TGTGCCAGCAGTGCGGACAGGGGAGGCTACACCTTC.

Here the CDR3 DNA reads TGTGCCGGAATAGAAGGGCGCAGGGGCGCCGGTGAAGCTTTCTTT. Translated: CAGIEGRRGAGEAFF. This chain joins TRBV2 and TRBJ1-1; D is perhaps TRBD1 (6 bases). The CDR3 covers 15 residues. Trimming shortened V by 11 bases and J by 7 bases, and 26 bases separated the two germline ends. Germline-derived CDR1 and CDR2 are SNHLY and FYNNEI.

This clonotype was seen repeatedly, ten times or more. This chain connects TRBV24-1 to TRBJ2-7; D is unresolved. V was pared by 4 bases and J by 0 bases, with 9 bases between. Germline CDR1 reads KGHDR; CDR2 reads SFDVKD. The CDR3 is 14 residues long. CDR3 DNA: TGTGCCACCAGTGACTCGAAGGGCTCCTACGAGCAGTACTTC. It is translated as CATSDSKGSYEQYF.

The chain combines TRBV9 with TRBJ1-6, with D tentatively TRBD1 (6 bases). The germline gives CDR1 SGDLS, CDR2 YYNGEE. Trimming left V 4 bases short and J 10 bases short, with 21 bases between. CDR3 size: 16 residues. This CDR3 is CASSLHLQGSDSPLHF. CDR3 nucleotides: TGTGCCAGCAGCCTACATCTACAGGGAAGTGACTCACCCCTCCACTTT.